Listed below are T cell receptor beta chains from one sample, sequenced in a study of glioma-infiltrating T cells. MiXCR was run by TCRdb on the multiplex PCR reads, yielding one entry per CDR3 protein. The data contain about 110,000 distinct CDR3 sequences, less than 30% of them seen just once; the ten biggest clones take up roughly 30%. Source material: glioma tissue, nonneoplastic brain tissue, or PBMCs (not recorded which). Receptor source: a human donor with low-grade glioma or glioblastoma, undergoing nonglioma brain surgery, or in good health (not recorded which). The conserved cysteine and the conserved F or W are not part of the CDR3 here. Fields, in order: V gene, clone size, CDR3 protein. The size entry is marked missing in some rows and otherwise reads once, few, many or a size class.

TRBV5-1 | . | ASSPEAVASGNTIY
TRBV2 | many | ASQGIYGYT
TRBV7-9 | many | ASSFRQDRTYEQY
TRBV18 | many | ASGDGPNYGYT
TRBV3-1 | few | ASSQDVTF
TRBV6-2/TRBV6-3 | once | VSLSLRRDIQY
TRBV19 | . | ASSIGTPPDTIY
TRBV7-2 | many | ASSLGTSGLTYEQY
TRBV20-1 | many | SARSLPNTEAF
TRBV2 | many | ASSELGLLPTYNEQF
TRBV6-1 | many | ASSYARTDTQY
TRBV29-1 | many | SVESPSQSYEQY
TRBV10-3 | many | AISESTQATYEQY
TRBV7-3 | many | ASSFGQNQPQH
TRBV18 | many | ASSPRLAGGDEQF
TRBV12-3/TRBV12-4 | . | ASSPTDLGPYEQY
TRBV27 | . | ASLGGGTTEAF
TRBV5-1 | many | ASSSSGYEQF
TRBV19 | many | ASHPGGYNEKLF
TRBV2 | many | ASSERSSTDTQY
TRBV7-2 | . | ASSTLPIIDTEAF
TRBV5-4 | many | ASSDGGTQETQY
TRBV29-1 | . | SVVIWLWSAHLETQY
TRBV9 | many | ASSAGQAEAF
TRBV4-1 | many | ASSPPPGRGNQPQH
TRBV5-1 | . | ASSLGRGLAGDEQF
TRBV3-1 | many | ASSPWDRATDTQY
TRBV28 | few | ASSLDRGAYNEQF
TRBV6-8 | . | ASNSAGGGPYEQY
TRBV6-6 | many | ASSYQGRRNEQY
TRBV7-3 | many | ASSLDGDSNTEAF
TRBV28 | many | ASSLPRGSSSYNEQF
TRBV30 | . | AWSPGGTEAF
TRBV2 | many | GGGDNYGYT
TRBV5-6 | . | ASSLGQGSGNQPQH
TRBV20-1 | many | SARDEVQAWDFGYEQY
TRBV6-2/TRBV6-3 | medium-sized | ASSYVPAGTSGMYEQY
TRBV2 | many | ASSATGYTDTQY
TRBV3-1 | few | ASSPSQAPEQF
TRBV4-3 | many | ASSQDPQGVVGNTIY
TRBV27 | many | ASSVRLQEGTDTQY
TRBV7-2 | once | ASSFKWEVEQF
TRBV12-3/TRBV12-4 | many | ASSRQGLTGNTIY
TRBV20-1 | many | SARGTTGNYGYT
TRBV11-2 | few | ASSNPLGGTDTQY
TRBV3-1 | many | ASSQGWVEQF
TRBV6-6 | . | ASSRGAGSPFSYNEQS
TRBV9 | few | ASSVVPLYGYT
TRBV12-3/TRBV12-4 | many | ASSPGGSYNEQF
TRBV4-1 | . | ASSQDLGEGTVRY